The clone carrying this T cell receptor (beta chain) was seen at least ten times. Its antigen is not known. The sample is drawn from a study of identical twins. Every sampled donor was Caucasian and healthy. Regarding the study as a whole: Beta out-of-frame sequences showed weaker excess twin sharing.

TCRdb re-analysed the 5' RACE reads in MiXCR, keeping a single row per CDR3 protein. This table has some 330,000 distinct CDR3 sequences, 8.5% to 10% appearing once. Between the trimmed V and J ends, which lost 5 bases and 4 bases, there was a span of 15 bases. The germline V gene has CDR1 DFQATT and CDR2 SNEGSKA (reference sequence). This CDR3 has 14 residues. The sequence derives from a woman between 45 and 65 years old in good health. The sample taken for sequencing was naive T cells sorted from blood. This rearrangement joins TRBV20-1 to TRBJ2-1; D is perhaps TRBD1 or TRBD2 (5 bases each). CDR3 DNA: TGCAGTGCTCCTTATACCGGGGCTTACAATGAGCAGTTCTTC. It codes for CSAPYTGAYNEQFF.